This T cell receptor beta chain came from a study of cytomegalovirus exposure and HLA in healthy donors. Overall study results and limits: Using a false discovery rate of 0.05, a later analysis showed that some 16,000 TCR beta sequences were associated with HLA alleles. The study designated 160 or so TCR beta chains cytomegalovirus-associated. In a later analysis, TCR beta V- and J-gene trimming was associated with a missense DCLRE1C variant.

A word on this clone: What it binds is not known.

Trimming pared 5 bases from V and 11 bases from J, leaving 15 bases between. CDR3 length equals 12 residues. Germline values: CDR1 LNHDA, CDR2 SQIVND (reference sequence). The PCR ran on 60 Vbeta and 13 Jbeta primers. Per the original methods: Later analysis identified roughly 82 million unique TCR beta chains, about 10 million shared. Produced via immunoSEQ multiplex PCR; TCRdb's table is partial and in-frame only. V, J and clone size are those of that table, while D and trimming were read from the DNA. This sample has over 100,000 clones; 65% to 80% occur once, and the top ten carry 4.2%. This chain links TRBV19 with TRBJ2-5, with a weak D call TRBD2 (7 bases). This TCR came from a male donor in good health and CMV-seropositive. The specimen sequenced was PBMCs. The CDR3 loop is CASSFRGGEQYF. The CDR3, as DNA: TGTGCCAGTAGTTTCAGGGGAGGGGAGCAGTACTTC.